This TCR beta chain is from a study of blood T cell repertoires in COVID-19. For the study at large: The study drew acute and convalescent COVID-19 samples from the United States, Italy and Spain. PBMCs, B-cell-depleted T cells, or T cells were the source of the cDNA or gDNA that made up the material.

The V end was cut by 8 bases, the J end by 7 bases, with 12 bases between. Germline loops: CDR1 SNHLY, CDR2 FYNNEI. This CDR3 is 13 amino acids long. In the original processing: Amplification of reference gene primers was used by the study to estimate nucleated cell counts. TCRdb's copy holds only in-frame clones and misses some; the assay was immunoSEQ multiplex PCR. That table is the source of V, J and clone size, and D and trimming were worked out from the DNA. The profile shows around 87,000 clones, roughly nine tenths of them singletons. This rearrangement joins TRBV2 to TRBJ1-6; perhaps TRBD1 as D (5 bases). Sequenced: peripheral blood. The receptor comes from a man in his forties or fifties with acute or convalescent COVID-19. DNA for the CDR3: TGTGCCAGCCGGCGGGACGGGAATTCACCCCTCCACTTT. Amino acids: CASRRDGNSPLHF.